These T cell receptor beta chains were read from a single sample in a study of cytomegalovirus exposure and HLA in healthy donors. Assay used: immunoSEQ multiplex PCR; TCRdb lists only in-frame clones, some missing. The data show 180,000 or so clones, with over 75% seen just once and 11% to 15% held by the top ten. Sequenced material: PBMCs. Receptor source: a man aged 50 to 60 in good health and CMV-seropositive. Each CDR3 is given with its conserved first and last residue. D genes are given only for firm matches. Clone size, where shown, is once, few, many, or a class for clones that have expanded.

clone size	J gene	V gene	D gene	CDR3 DNA	CDR3 protein
.	TRBJ2-7	TRBV11-2	TRBD1	TGTGCCAGCAGCTTAGGGACAGGGGGCTACGAGCAGTACTTC	CASSLGTGGYEQYF
.	TRBJ2-2	TRBV15	TRBD2	TGTGCCACCAGCAGAGGGGGGGGAGGGGAGCTGTTTTTT	CATSRGGGGELFF
.	TRBJ1-5	TRBV30	.	TGTGCCTCCGCGACAGGCGGCAATCAGCCCCAGCATTTT	CASATGGNQPQHF
once	TRBJ2-5	TRBV5-1	.	TGCGCCAGCAGCTTGGATGTAGGGGAAGAGACCCAGTACTTC	CASSLDVGEETQYF
.	TRBJ1-4	TRBV15	TRBD1	TGTGCCACCAGCACACCGGGACAGCCGAATGAAAAACTGTTTTTT	CATSTPGQPNEKLFF
.	TRBJ2-3	TRBV7-8	.	TGTGCCAGCAGCTTAGCGTTTGCGGGGGCCCTTTCTAGCACAGATACGCAGTATTTT	CASSLAFAGALSSTDTQYF
.	TRBJ1-2	TRBV6-1	TRBD1	TGTGCCAGCAGTGACCAACAGGGGCCCTATGGCTACACCTTC	CASSDQQGPYGYTF
once	TRBJ1-2	TRBV11-2	.	TGTGCCAGCACCGACAGTGGACAGCTTAACTATGGCTACACCTTC	CASTDSGQLNYGYTF
few	TRBJ2-5	TRBV13	TRBD2	TGTGCCAGCAGCCCCTGGACTAGCGGGGGATTGTACCAAGAGACCCAGTACTTC	CASSPWTSGGLYQETQYF
.	TRBJ2-2	TRBV15	TRBD2	TGTGCCACCAGCAGAGGGAAAGCGGGAAGGAACACCGGGGAGCTGTTTTTT	CATSRGKAGRNTGELFF
.	TRBJ1-4	TRBV28	TRBD1	TGTGCCAGCAGTGTAACCGACAGGGATCGGGAAAAACTGTTTTTT	CASSVTDRDREKLFF
.	TRBJ2-2	TRBV5-5	TRBD2	TGTGCCAGCAGCTCGGGGGGGGCCCCGAACACCGGGGAGCTGTTTTTT	CASSSGGAPNTGELFF